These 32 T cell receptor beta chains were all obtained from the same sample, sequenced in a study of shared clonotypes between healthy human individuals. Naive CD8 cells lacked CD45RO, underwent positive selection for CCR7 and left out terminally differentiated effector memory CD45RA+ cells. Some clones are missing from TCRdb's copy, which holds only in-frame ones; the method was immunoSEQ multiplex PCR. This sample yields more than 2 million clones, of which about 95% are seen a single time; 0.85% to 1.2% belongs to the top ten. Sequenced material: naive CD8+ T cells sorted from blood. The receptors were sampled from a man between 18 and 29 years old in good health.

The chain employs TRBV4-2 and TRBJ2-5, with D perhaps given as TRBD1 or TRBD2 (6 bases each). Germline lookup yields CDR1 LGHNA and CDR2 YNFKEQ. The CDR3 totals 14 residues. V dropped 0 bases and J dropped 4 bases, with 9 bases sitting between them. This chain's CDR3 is CASSQERGAETQYF. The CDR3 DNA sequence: TGTGCCAGCAGCCAAGAAAGGGGGGCAGAGACCCAGTACTTC.

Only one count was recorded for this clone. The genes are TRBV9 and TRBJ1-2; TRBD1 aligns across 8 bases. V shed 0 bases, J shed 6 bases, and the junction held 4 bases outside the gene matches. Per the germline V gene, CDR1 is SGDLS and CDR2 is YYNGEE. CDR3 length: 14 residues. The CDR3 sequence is CASSVGTGGNGYTF. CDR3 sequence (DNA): TGTGCCAGCAGCGTAGGAACAGGGGGAAATGGCTACACCTTC.

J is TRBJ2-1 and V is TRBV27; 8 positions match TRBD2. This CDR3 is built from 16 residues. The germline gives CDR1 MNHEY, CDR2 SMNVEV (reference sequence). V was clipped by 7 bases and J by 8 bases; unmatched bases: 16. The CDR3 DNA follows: TGTGCCAGCACCCAAATCGGGGTAGCGGGATTGGATGAGCAGTTCTTC. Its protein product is CASTQIGVAGLDEQFF.

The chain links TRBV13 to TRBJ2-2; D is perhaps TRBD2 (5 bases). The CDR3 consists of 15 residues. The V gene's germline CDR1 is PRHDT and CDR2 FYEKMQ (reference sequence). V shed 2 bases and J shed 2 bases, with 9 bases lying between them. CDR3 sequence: CASSLLGDNTGELFF. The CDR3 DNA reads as TGTGCCAGCAGCTTACTCGGGGATAACACCGGGGAGCTGTTTTTT.

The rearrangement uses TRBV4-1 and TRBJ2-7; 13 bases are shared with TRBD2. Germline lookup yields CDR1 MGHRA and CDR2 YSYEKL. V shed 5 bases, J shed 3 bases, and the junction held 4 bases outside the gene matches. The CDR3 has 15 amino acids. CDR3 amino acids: CASSFTSGGDYEQYF. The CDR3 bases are TGCGCCAGCAGCTTTACTAGCGGGGGGGACTACGAGCAGTACTTC.

DNA of the CDR3: TGTGCCAGTAGTATTTCCCAGGGGCGGTTCGACGAGCAGTACTTC. Translation gives CASSISQGRFDEQYF. The rearrangement links TRBV19 to TRBJ2-7; TRBD1 might be the D (6 bases). V was shortened by 3 bases and J by 5 bases, with 17 bases between the two germline ends. CDR3 size: 15 residues. From germline, CDR1 is LNHDA and CDR2 SQIVND (reference sequence). The variable domain in full, completed from reference TRBV19 and TRBJ2-7, reads DGGITQSPKYLFRKEGQNVTLSCEQNLNHDAMYWYRQDPGQGLRLIYYSQIVNDFQKGDIAEGYSVSREKKESFPLTVTSAQKNPTAFYLCASSISQGRFDEQYFGPGTRLTVT.

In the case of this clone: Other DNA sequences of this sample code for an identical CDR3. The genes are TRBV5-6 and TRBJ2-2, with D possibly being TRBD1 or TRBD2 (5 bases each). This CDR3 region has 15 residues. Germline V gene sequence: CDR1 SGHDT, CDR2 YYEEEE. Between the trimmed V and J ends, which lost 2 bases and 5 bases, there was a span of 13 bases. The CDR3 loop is CASSFGTGGTGELFF. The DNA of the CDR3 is TGTGCCAGCAGCTTCGGGACGGGTGGGACCGGGGAGCTGTTTTTT.

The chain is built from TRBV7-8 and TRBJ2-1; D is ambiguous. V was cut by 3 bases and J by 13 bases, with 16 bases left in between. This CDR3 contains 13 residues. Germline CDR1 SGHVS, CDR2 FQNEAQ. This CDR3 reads CASSLGDSPPQFF. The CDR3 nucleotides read TGTGCCAGCAGCTTGGGTGACTCGCCCCCTCAGTTCTTC.

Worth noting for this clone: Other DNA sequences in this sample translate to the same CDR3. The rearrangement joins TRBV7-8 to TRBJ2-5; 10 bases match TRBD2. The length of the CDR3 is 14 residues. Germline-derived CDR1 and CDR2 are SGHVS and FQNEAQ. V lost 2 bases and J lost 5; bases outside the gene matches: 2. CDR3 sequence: CASSLLAGEETQYF. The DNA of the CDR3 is TGTGCCAGCAGCTTACTAGCGGGAGAGGAGACCCAGTACTTC.

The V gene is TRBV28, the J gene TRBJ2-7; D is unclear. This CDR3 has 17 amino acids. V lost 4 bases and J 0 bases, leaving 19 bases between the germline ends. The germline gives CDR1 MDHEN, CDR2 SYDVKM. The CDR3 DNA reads TGTGCCAGCAGTTATGATCCGGACGTCCAAAGCTCCTACGAGCAGTACTTC. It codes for CASSYDPDVQSSYEQYF.

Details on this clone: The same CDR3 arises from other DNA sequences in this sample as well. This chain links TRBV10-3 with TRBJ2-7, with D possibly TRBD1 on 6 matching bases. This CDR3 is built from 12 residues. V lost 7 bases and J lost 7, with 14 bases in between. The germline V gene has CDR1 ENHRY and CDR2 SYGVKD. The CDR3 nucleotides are TGTGCCATCACAGGGGACCCTGGGGAGCAGTACTTC. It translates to CAITGDPGEQYF.

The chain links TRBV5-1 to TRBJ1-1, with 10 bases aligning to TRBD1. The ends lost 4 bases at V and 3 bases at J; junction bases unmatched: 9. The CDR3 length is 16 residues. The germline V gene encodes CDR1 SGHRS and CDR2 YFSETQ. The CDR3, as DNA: TGCGCCAGCAGCCTACGGACAGGGGGGTTGGACACTGAAGCTTTCTTT. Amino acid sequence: CASSLRTGGLDTEAFF.

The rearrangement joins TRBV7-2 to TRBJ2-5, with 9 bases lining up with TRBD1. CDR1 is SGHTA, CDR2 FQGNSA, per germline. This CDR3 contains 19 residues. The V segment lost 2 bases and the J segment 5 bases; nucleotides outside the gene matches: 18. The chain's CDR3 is CASSLFPGQGPPARETQYF. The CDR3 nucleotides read TGTGCCAGCAGCTTATTTCCGGGACAGGGTCCCCCTGCGCGGGAGACCCAGTACTTC.

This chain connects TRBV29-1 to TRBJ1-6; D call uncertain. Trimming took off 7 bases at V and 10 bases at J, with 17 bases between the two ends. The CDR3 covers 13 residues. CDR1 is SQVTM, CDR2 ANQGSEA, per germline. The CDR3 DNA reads TGCAGCGGCACACCATCGGGAGGGTCACCCCTCCACTTT. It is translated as CSGTPSGGSPLHF. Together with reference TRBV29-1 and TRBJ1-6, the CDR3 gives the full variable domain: SAVISQKPSRDICQRGTSLTIQCQVDSQVTMMFWYRQQPGQSLTLIATANQGSEATYESGFVIDKFPISRPNLTFSTLTVSNMSPEDSSIYLCSGTPSGGSPLHFGNGTRLTVT.

The CDR3 DNA reads as TGCGCCAGCAGCCAAGTAGATCAGCGAGGAAACACCATATATTTT. Translating gives CASSQVDQRGNTIYF. The gene calls are TRBV4-1 and TRBJ1-3; D uncertain. V was pared by 1 base and J by 4 bases, with 11 bases between. Germline-derived CDR1 and CDR2 are MGHRA and YSYEKL. This CDR3 comprises 15 residues.

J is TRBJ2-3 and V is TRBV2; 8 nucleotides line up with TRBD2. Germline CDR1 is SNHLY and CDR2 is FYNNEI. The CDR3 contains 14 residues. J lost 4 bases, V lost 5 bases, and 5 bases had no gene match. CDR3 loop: CASSSLAGPDTQYF. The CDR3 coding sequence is TGTGCCAGCAGTAGTTTAGCGGGGCCAGATACGCAGTATTTT.

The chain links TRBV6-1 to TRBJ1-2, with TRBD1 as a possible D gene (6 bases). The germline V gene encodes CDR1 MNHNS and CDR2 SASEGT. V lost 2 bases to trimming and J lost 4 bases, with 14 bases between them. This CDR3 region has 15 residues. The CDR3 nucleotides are TGTGCCAGCAGTGAAAGTCGGGGGGCGGCCTATGGCTACACCTTC. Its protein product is CASSESRGAAYGYTF.

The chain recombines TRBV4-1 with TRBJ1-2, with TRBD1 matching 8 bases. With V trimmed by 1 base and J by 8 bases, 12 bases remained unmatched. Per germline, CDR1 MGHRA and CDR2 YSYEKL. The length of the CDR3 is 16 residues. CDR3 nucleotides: TGCGCCAGCAGCCAAGGCGAACTCCGGGACAGGTCCGGCTACACCTTC. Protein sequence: CASSQGELRDRSGYTF.

CDR3 amino acids: CASSLGLSPYGEKLFF. The CDR3 bases are TGTGCCAGCAGCTTAGGTTTAAGCCCCTACGGGGAAAAACTGTTTTTT. The chain recombines TRBV7-9 with TRBJ1-4; D not certain. The germline V gene has CDR1 SEHNR and CDR2 FQNEAQ (reference sequence). V was cut by 1 base and J by 8 bases, with 17 bases left in between. The CDR3 has 16 amino acids.

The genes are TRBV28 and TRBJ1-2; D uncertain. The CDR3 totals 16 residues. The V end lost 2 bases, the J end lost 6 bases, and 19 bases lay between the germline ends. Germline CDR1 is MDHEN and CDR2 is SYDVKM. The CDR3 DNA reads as TGTGCCAGCAGTTTAGTGAAGGAGGATCCCACTGATGGCTACACCTTC. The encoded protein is CASSLVKEDPTDGYTF.

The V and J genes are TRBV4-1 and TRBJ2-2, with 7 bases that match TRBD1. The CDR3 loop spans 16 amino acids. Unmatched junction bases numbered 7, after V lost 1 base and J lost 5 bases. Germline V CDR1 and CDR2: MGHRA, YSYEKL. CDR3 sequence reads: CASSQVGAGGTGELFF. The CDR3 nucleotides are TGCGCCAGCAGCCAAGTGGGGGCAGGGGGTACCGGGGAGCTGTTTTTT.

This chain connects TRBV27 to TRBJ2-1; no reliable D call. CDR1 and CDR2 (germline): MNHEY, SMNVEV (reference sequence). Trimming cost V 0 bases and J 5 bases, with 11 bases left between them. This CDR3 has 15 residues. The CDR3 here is CASSLSLHLNNEQFF. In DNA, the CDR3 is TGTGCCAGCAGTTTATCTCTTCATTTGAACAATGAGCAGTTCTTC.

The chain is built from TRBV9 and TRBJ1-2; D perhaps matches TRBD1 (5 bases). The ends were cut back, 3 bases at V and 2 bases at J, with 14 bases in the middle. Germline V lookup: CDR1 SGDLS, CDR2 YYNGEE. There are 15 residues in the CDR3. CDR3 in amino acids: CASSDGREGNYGYTF. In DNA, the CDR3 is TGTGCCAGCAGCGATGGCAGGGAGGGGAACTATGGCTACACCTTC.

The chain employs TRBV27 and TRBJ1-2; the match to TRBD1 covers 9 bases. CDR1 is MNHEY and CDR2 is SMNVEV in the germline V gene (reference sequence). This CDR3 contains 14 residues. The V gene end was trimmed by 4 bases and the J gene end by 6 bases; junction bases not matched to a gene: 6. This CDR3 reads CASSSGQGLHGYTF. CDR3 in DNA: TGTGCCAGCAGTTCGGGACAGGGACTACATGGCTACACCTTC.

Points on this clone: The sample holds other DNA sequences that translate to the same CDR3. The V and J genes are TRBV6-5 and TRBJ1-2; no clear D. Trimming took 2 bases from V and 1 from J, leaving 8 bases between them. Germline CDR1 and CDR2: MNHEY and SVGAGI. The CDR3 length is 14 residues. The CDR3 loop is CASSYRVDNYGYTF. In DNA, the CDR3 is TGTGCCAGCAGTTACCGGGTGGATAACTATGGCTACACCTTC.

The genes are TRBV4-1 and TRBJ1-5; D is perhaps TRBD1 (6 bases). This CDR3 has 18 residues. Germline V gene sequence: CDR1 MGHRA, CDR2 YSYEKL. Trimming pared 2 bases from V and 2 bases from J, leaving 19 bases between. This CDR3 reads CASSQSRLRGKGNQPQHF. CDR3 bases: TGCGCCAGCAGCCAATCCCGACTCAGGGGAAAAGGCAATCAGCCCCAGCATTTT.

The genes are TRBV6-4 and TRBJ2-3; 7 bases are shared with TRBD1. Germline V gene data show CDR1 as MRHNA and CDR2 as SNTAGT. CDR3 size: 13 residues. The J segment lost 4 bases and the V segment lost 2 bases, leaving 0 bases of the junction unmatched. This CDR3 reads CASSDRGPDTQYF. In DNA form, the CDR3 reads TGTGCCAGCAGTGACAGGGGGCCAGATACGCAGTATTTT.

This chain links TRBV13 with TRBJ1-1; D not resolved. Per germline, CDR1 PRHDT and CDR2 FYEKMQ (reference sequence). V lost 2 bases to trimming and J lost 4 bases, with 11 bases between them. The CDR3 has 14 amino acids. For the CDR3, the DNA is TGTGCCAGCAGCTTAAGTCCCTGGGTCACTGAAGCTTTCTTT. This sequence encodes CASSLSPWVTEAFF. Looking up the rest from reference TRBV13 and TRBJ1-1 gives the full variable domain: AAGVIQSPRHLIKEKRETATLKCYPIPRHDTVYWYQQGPGQDPQFLISFYEKMQSDKGSIPDRFSAQQFSDYHSELNMSSLELGDSALYFCASSLSPWVTEAFFGQGTRLTVV.

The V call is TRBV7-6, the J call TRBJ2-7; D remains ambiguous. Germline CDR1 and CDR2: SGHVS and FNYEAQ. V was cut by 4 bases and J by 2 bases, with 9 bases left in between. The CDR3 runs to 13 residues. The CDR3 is CASSSHSAYEQYF. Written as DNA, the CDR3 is TGTGCCAGCAGCTCCCACTCGGCCTACGAGCAGTACTTC. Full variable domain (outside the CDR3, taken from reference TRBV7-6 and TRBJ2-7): GAGVSQSPRYKVTKRGQDVALRCDPISGHVSLYWYRQALGQGPEFLTYFNYEAQQDKSGLPNDRFSAERPEGSISTLTIQRTEQRDSAMYRCASSSHSAYEQYFGPGTRLTVT.

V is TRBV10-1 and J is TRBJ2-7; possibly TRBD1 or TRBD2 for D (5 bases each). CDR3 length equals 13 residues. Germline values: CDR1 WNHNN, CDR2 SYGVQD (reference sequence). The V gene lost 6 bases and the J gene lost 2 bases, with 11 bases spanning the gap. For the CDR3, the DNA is TGCGCCAGCAGCTCCGGGACCACCTACGAGCAGTACTTC. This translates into CASSSGTTYEQYF.

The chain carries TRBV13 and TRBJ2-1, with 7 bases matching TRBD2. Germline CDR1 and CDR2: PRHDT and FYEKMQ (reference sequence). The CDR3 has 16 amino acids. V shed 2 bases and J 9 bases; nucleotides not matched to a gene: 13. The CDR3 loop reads CASSLSLSGSGGEQFF. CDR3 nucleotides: TGTGCCAGCAGCTTAAGTTTGTCGGGTTCGGGGGGTGAGCAGTTCTTC.

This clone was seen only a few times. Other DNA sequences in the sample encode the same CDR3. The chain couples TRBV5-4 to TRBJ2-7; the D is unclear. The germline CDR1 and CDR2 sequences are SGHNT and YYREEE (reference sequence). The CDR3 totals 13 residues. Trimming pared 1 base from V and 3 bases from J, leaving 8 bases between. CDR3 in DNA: TGTGCCAGCAGCTTGAAGAGCAGCTACGAGCAGTACTTC. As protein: CASSLKSSYEQYF. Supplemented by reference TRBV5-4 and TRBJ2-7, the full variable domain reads ETGVTQSPTHLIKTRGQQVTLRCSSQSGHNTVSWYQQALGQGPQFIFQYYREEENGRGNFPPRFSGLQFPNYSSELNVNALELDDSALYLCASSLKSSYEQYFGPGTRLTVT.